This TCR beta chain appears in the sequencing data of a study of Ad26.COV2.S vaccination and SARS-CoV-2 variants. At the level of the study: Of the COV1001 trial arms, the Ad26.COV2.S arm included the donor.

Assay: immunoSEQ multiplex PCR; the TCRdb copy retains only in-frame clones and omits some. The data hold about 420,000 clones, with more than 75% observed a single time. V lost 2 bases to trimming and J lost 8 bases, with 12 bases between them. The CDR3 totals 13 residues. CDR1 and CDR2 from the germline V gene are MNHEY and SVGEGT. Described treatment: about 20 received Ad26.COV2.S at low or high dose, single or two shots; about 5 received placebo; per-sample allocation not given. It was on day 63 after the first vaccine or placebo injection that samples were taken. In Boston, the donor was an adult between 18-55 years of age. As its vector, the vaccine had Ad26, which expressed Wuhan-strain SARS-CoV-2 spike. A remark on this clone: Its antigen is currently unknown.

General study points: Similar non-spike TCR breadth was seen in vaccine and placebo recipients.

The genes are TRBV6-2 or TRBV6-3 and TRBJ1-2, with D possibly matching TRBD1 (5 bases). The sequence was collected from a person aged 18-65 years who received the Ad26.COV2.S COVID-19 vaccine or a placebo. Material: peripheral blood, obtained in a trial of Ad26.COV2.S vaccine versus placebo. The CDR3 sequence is CASSYAQAGGYTF. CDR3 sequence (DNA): TGTGCCAGCAGTTACGCACAGGCGGGAGGCTACACCTTC.